These 30 T cell receptor beta chains were all obtained from the same sample, sequenced in a study of vaccination and CD4 T cells after COVID-19. Antigens for these TCRs are unknown. The Oncomine TCR Beta short-read assay was applied to DNA of cultured CD4+ T cells. TCRdb ran MiXCR on the PCR reads and lists one entry per CDR3 protein. Of about 20,000 distinct CDR3 sequences listed, approximately 59% were seen once; the top ten hold approximately 9%. The treatment was: roughly ten-day PBMC culture with coronavirus spike peptide pools or control peptides (ViraFEST assay). The sample here was CD4+ T cells from blood, cultured in vitro, taken after SARS-CoV-2 vaccination. These receptors all come from a human donor who had recovered from COVID-19.

This clonotype appeared a few times. The J gene is TRBJ1-2, the V gene TRBV19; 12 bases match TRBD1. V lost 5 bases to trimming and J lost 8 bases; unmatched junction nucleotides: 9. Germline CDR1 LNHDA, CDR2 SQIVND (reference sequence). The CDR3 contains 15 residues. CDR3 region: CASSLGTGGAPGYTF. CDR3 sequence (DNA): TGTGCCAGTAGTTTGGGGACAGGGGGCGCACCCGGCTACACCTTC.

The chain carries TRBV7-9 and TRBJ2-2, with 10 bases that match TRBD1. This CDR3 comprises 16 residues. Germline CDR1 and CDR2: SEHNR and FQNEAQ (reference sequence). V lost 4 bases, J lost 3 bases, and 5 bases stayed unmatched. Here the CDR3 DNA reads TGTGCCAGCAGCTACGCAGGGACAGGGGACACCGGGGAGCTGTTTTTT. Translation gives CASSYAGTGDTGELFF.

This clonotype is judged medium-sized (0.01 to 0.1%). The gene calls are TRBV20-1 and TRBJ1-2; D unresolved. V dropped 2 bases and J dropped 5 bases, with 15 bases sitting between them. CDR3 length equals 14 residues. Germline CDR1 is DFQATT and CDR2 is SNEGSKA (reference sequence). The CDR3 sequence is CSARRGQDEYGYTF. The DNA of the CDR3 is TGCAGTGCTAGACGGGGTCAAGATGAATATGGCTACACCTTC.

The chain couples TRBV7-3 to TRBJ2-2; D assignment may be TRBD1 or TRBD2 (5 bases each). Deletions cut 4 bases from V and 3 bases from J, with 9 bases between. This CDR3 contains 14 residues. The germline V gene has CDR1 SGHTA and CDR2 FQGTGA. Here the CDR3 reads CASSSQGDTGELFF. The DNA of the CDR3 is TGTGCCAGCAGCTCCCAGGGAGACACCGGGGAGCTGTTTTTT.

The table lists this clonotype with a few counts. This sequence joins TRBV6-1 and TRBJ1-3; TRBD1 might be the D (6 bases). Germline CDR1 reads MNHNS; CDR2 reads SASEGT. V gave up 7 bases and J gave up 0 bases, with 13 bases separating them. CDR3 length: 15 residues. This CDR3 is CASTRDRSSGNTIYF. CDR3 sequence (DNA): TGTGCCAGCACCCGAGACAGGAGCTCTGGAAACACCATATATTTT.

The V and J genes are TRBV20-1 and TRBJ1-2; D not certain. V was trimmed by 3 bases and J by 8 bases, leaving 10 bases between them. CDR1 is DFQATT, CDR2 SNEGSKA, per germline (reference sequence). This CDR3 comprises 11 residues. The CDR3 here is CSASFFSGYTF. CDR3 bases: TGCAGTGCTAGTTTTTTTTCGGGCTACACCTTC.

The chain uses TRBV18 and TRBJ1-1; D might be TRBD1 (5 bases). The germline V gene encodes CDR1 KGHSH and CDR2 LQKENI. The length of the CDR3 is 13 residues. V was cut by 3 bases and J by 3 bases, with 8 bases left in between. CDR3 in amino acids: CASSPGEDTEAFF. The CDR3 bases are TGTGCCAGCTCACCGGGGGAGGACACTGAAGCTTTCTTT.

V gene TRBV7-9 combines with J gene TRBJ2-3; D not resolved. CDR3 length: 15 amino acids. V was cut by 1 base and J by 2 bases, with 10 bases left in between. Germline assignment: CDR1 SEHNR and CDR2 FQNEAQ (reference sequence). CDR3 nucleotide sequence: TGTGCCAGCAGCTTAGACAGCAGCCCCACAGATACGCAGTATTTT. Its translation: CASSLDSSPTDTQYF.

This clonotype has more than one count but fewer than ten. The chain is built from TRBV7-9 and TRBJ1-2; D is unresolved. The V gene's germline CDR1 is SEHNR and CDR2 FQNEAQ (reference sequence). The CDR3 covers 15 residues. The ends were cut back, 0 bases at V and 3 bases at J, with 11 bases in the middle. CDR3 DNA: TGTGCCAGCAGCTTAGCGGAGGAGGGCCACTATGGCTACACCTTC. It specifies CASSLAEEGHYGYTF.

The chain couples TRBV7-2 to TRBJ2-3; D perhaps matches TRBD2 (6 bases). This CDR3 region has 16 residues. CDR1 is SGHTA, CDR2 FQGNSA, per germline. Trimming removed 5 bases from V and 4 bases from J, with 19 bases in between. As DNA, the CDR3 is TGTGCCAGCAGCCCCCGTAGCGGTTCTGCCGCAGATACGCAGTATTTT. As protein: CASSPRSGSAADTQYF.

This clonotype was seen more than once but under ten times. The chain employs TRBV20-1 and TRBJ2-5; TRBD2 is a possible D gene (5 bases). The germline V and J ends were trimmed by 5 bases and 2 bases, with 15 bases remaining between them. The CDR3 has 14 amino acids. Germline loops: CDR1 DFQATT, CDR2 SNEGSKA (reference sequence). The CDR3 protein is CSADLAGAQETQYF. In DNA, the CDR3 is TGCAGTGCTGATCTAGCTGGTGCGCAAGAGACCCAGTACTTC.

This clonotype was counted a few times. V is TRBV20-1 and J is TRBJ1-1; 7 nucleotides agree with TRBD1. Trimming at V came to 1 base and at J to 0 bases, leaving 5 bases not matched to a gene. Looked up from germline, CDR1 is DFQATT and CDR2 is SNEGSKA (reference sequence). The CDR3 sequence is 15 residues long. The CDR3 reads CSARGQGNMNTEAFF. DNA of the CDR3: TGCAGTGCTAGAGGACAGGGCAATATGAACACTGAAGCTTTCTTT.

This CDR3 is CASSLTTGVYEQYF. The CDR3 DNA is TGCGCCAGCAGCCTGACCACAGGGGTCTACGAGCAGTACTTC. The chain uses TRBV5-1 and TRBJ2-7; 7 nucleotides match TRBD1. Germline V gene data show CDR1 as SGHRS and CDR2 as YFSETQ. J was trimmed by 3 bases and V by 4 bases; bases with no gene match: 7. This CDR3 is 14 amino acids long. Based on the CDR3 plus reference TRBV5-1 and TRBJ2-7, the full variable domain is KAGVTQTPRYLIKTRGQQVTLSCSPISGHRSVSWYQQTPGQGLQFLFEYFSETQRNKGNFPGRFSGRQFSNSRSEMNVSTLELGDSALYLCASSLTTGVYEQYFGPGTRLTVT.

The table lists this clonotype with a few counts. V is TRBV20-1 and J is TRBJ2-5; D gene ambiguous. Germline loops: CDR1 DFQATT, CDR2 SNEGSKA (reference sequence). Trimming took off 3 bases at V and 8 bases at J, with 16 bases between the two ends. This CDR3 spans 13 amino acids. Written as DNA, the CDR3 is TGCAGTGCTAGTGTTGACGGCAAGAGAACCCAGTACTTC. This sequence encodes CSASVDGKRTQYF.

This clonotype appeared once. The chain carries TRBV7-7 and TRBJ2-5, with D unresolved. The V end was cut by 2 bases, the J end by 5 bases, with 18 bases between. The germline V gene has CDR1 SSHAT and CDR2 FNYEAQ (reference sequence). The CDR3 is 16 amino acids. The chain's CDR3 is CASSLNGVSLKETQYF. In DNA form, the CDR3 reads TGTGCCAGCAGCTTAAATGGCGTATCGCTCAAGGAGACCCAGTACTTC.

The chain is built from TRBV7-2 and TRBJ2-7, with D perhaps matching TRBD1 (5 bases). The CDR3 totals 15 residues. V was cut by 1 base and J by 3 bases, with 13 bases left in between. Germline V gives CDR1 SGHTA, CDR2 FQGNSA. The DNA for the CDR3 is TGTGCCAGCAGCTTAGAGCCAGGGTTTATCTACGAGCAGTACTTC. As protein: CASSLEPGFIYEQYF.

V usage is TRBV6-2 or TRBV6-3 and J usage is TRBJ2-7, with D unclear. Trimming pared 2 bases from V and 2 bases from J, leaving 4 bases between. The CDR3 has 12 residues. The germline V gene encodes CDR1 MNHEY and CDR2 SVGEGT. This CDR3 reads CASSYPPYEQYF. In DNA, the CDR3 is TGTGCCAGCAGTTACCCTCCCTACGAGCAGTACTTC.

The chain is built from TRBV18 and TRBJ2-2; D possibly corresponds to TRBD1 (5 bases). This CDR3 is 18 amino acids long. Between the trimmed V and J ends, which lost 1 base and 4 bases, there was a span of 19 bases. Per the germline V gene, CDR1 is KGHSH and CDR2 is LQKENI. CDR3 sequence (DNA): TGTGCCAGCTCACCACTGAGCAGGGCAGGTCATAGCACCGGGGAGCTGTTTTTT. Residues: CASSPLSRAGHSTGELFF.

V is TRBV20-1 and J is TRBJ1-1, with no clear D. This CDR3 contains 13 residues. The germline V and J ends were trimmed by 3 bases and 10 bases, with 18 bases remaining between them. The germline V gene has CDR1 DFQATT and CDR2 SNEGSKA (reference sequence). In DNA form, the CDR3 reads TGCAGTGCTAGGGACGTCCCTCGTATTGGAGCTTTCTTT. Translation: CSARDVPRIGAFF.

This clonotype has more than one count but fewer than ten. The DNA is left out, because the CDR3 cannot be placed on it with certainty; the CDR3 is given as TCRdb lists it. CDR3 region: CASSSSTPGQGSWGYTF. J is TRBJ1-2 and V is TRBV6-5; TRBD1, as called in the table, went unchecked against the DNA. The CDR3 is made up of 17 amino acids, end residues included. Per germline, CDR1 MNHEY and CDR2 SVGAGI.

CDR3 residues: CASSLRRTGDQPQHF. The CDR3 DNA follows: TGTGCCAGCAGCTTGAGGCGGACAGGGGATCAGCCCCAGCATTTT. The chain recombines TRBV5-6 with TRBJ1-5; 9 bases map to TRBD1. The CDR3 loop spans 15 amino acids. Germline CDR1 and CDR2: SGHDT and YYEEEE. The ends lost 1 base at V and 5 bases at J; junction bases unmatched: 4.

This chain connects TRBV19 to TRBJ1-2; D might be TRBD1 (6 bases). The CDR3 has 13 residues. V dropped 4 bases and J dropped 4 bases, with 10 bases sitting between them. The V gene's germline CDR1 is LNHDA and CDR2 SQIVND (reference sequence). CDR3 residues: CASSTGETYGYTF. Here the CDR3 DNA reads TGTGCCAGTAGTACAGGGGAAACCTATGGCTACACCTTC. Looking up the rest from reference TRBV19 and TRBJ1-2 gives the full variable domain: DGGITQSPKYLFRKEGQNVTLSCEQNLNHDAMYWYRQDPGQGLRLIYYSQIVNDFQKGDIAEGYSVSREKKESFPLTVTSAQKNPTAFYLCASSTGETYGYTFGSGTRLTVV.

The chain carries TRBV5-1 and TRBJ2-5; TRBD2 is a possible D gene (6 bases). V lost 0 bases and J lost 1, with 10 bases in between. Per the germline V gene, CDR1 is SGHRS and CDR2 is YFSETQ. There are 15 residues in the CDR3. CDR3 protein: CASSLAGGVQETQYF. The CDR3 region has the DNA TGCGCCAGCAGCTTGGCCGGCGGGGTCCAAGAGACCCAGTACTTC.

This clonotype was seen only a few times. This chain joins TRBV30 and TRBJ1-2, with D perhaps TRBD1 (6 bases). With 1 base removed from V and 8 bases from J, the gap between germline ends came to 11 bases. CDR1 GTSNPN and CDR2 SVGIG come from the germline V gene (reference sequence). The CDR3 contains 12 residues. CDR3 bases: TGTGCCTGGAGTGCCACAGGGAAGGGCTACACCTTC. Translating gives CAWSATGKGYTF.

The chain recombines TRBV19 with TRBJ2-3; no reliable D call. The length of the CDR3 is 14 residues. Germline V gene lookup returns CDR1 LNHDA and CDR2 SQIVND (reference sequence). The V end was cut by 3 bases, the J end by 2 bases, with 9 bases between. The CDR3 region has the DNA TGTGCCAGTAGTATCGCCGGGCACACAGATACGCAGTATTTT. This codes for CASSIAGHTDTQYF.

The rearrangement uses TRBV27 and TRBJ2-3; 7 bases map to TRBD1. The CDR3 runs to 16 residues. Germline V lookup: CDR1 MNHEY, CDR2 SMNVEV (reference sequence). The V and J ends lost 4 bases and 8 bases, in that order; junction bases with no gene match: 15. CDR3 loop: CASSSTGFGLLATQYF. In DNA form, the CDR3 reads TGTGCCAGCAGTTCGACAGGGTTCGGCCTTCTTGCTACGCAGTATTTT.

V usage is TRBV2 and J usage is TRBJ2-3; perhaps TRBD1 as D (6 bases). Germline V gene lookup returns CDR1 SNHLY and CDR2 FYNNEI. The CDR3 loop spans 16 amino acids. The ends were cut back, 6 bases at V and 0 bases at J, with 16 bases in the middle. The DNA of the CDR3 is TGTGCCAGCAGGAGAACAGGGCTTTCTAGCACAGATACGCAGTATTTT. Its translation: CASRRTGLSSTDTQYF.

V usage is TRBV20-1 and J usage is TRBJ1-2; D remains unclear. The CDR3 loop spans 14 amino acids. The V end was cut by 0 bases, the J end by 3 bases, with 11 bases between. Germline CDR1 DFQATT, CDR2 SNEGSKA (reference sequence). The CDR3 here is CSARDLRLYYGYTF. CDR3 coding DNA: TGCAGTGCTAGAGATCTACGACTCTACTATGGCTACACCTTC.

The chain joins TRBV6-2 or TRBV6-3 to TRBJ2-2, with D possibly being TRBD1 (7 bases). V was trimmed by 3 bases and J by 6 bases, leaving 11 bases between them. This CDR3 is 14 amino acids long. Germline V CDR1 and CDR2: MNHEY, SVGEGT. The CDR3 sequence: CASSYLRGAGELFF. The CDR3 coding sequence is TGTGCCAGCAGTTATCTCAGGGGGGCCGGGGAGCTGTTTTTT.

The V call is TRBV7-8, the J call TRBJ2-5; 7 nucleotides align to TRBD2. The CDR3 is 16 residues long. Germline V gives CDR1 SGHVS, CDR2 FQNEAQ. After removal of 5 bases from V and 0 bases from J, the junction contained 9 bases not matched to a gene. Here the CDR3 reads CASSPKRGGYQETQYF. The DNA for the CDR3 is TGTGCCAGCAGCCCCAAGAGGGGAGGGTACCAAGAGACCCAGTACTTC.